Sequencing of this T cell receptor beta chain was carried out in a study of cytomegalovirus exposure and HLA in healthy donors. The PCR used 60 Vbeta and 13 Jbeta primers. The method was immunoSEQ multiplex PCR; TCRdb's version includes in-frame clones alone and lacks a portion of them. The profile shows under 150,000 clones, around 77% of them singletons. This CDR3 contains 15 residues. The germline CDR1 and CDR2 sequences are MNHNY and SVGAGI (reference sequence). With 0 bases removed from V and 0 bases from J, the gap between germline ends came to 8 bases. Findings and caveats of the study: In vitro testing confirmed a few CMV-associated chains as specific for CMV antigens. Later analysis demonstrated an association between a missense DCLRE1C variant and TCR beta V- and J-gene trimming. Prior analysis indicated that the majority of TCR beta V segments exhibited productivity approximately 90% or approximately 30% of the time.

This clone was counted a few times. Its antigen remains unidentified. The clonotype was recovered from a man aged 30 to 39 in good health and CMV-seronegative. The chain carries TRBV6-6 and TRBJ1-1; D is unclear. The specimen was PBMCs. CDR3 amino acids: CASSYSGRLNTEAFF. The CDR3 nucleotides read TGTGCCAGCAGTTACTCTGGCAGGCTGAACACTGAAGCTTTCTTT.